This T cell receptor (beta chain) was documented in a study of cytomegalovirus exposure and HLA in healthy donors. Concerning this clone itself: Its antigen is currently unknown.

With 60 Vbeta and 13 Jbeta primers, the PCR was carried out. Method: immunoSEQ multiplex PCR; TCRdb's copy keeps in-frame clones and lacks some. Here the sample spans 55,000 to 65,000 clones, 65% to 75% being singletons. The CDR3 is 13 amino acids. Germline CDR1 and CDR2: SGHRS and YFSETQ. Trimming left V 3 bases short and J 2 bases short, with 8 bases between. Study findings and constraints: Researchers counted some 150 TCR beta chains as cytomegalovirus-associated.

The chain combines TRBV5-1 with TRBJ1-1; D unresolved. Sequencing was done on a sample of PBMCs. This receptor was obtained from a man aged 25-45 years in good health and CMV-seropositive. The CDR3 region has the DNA TGCGCCAGCAGCTCCCAACTTAACACTGAAGCTTTCTTT. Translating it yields CASSSQLNTEAFF.